These 28 T cell receptor beta chains came from one sample sequenced in a study of cytomegalovirus exposure and HLA in healthy donors. The study ran its PCR with 60 Vbeta and 13 Jbeta primers. Only in-frame clones appear in the TCRdb table, and some are missing; sequencing was by immunoSEQ multiplex PCR. The sample consists of fewer than 130,000 clones, around 79% of them appearing once. Sequencing was carried out using PBMCs. These receptors came from a woman aged 40 to 49 in good health and CMV-seronegative.

The J gene is TRBJ1-1, the V gene TRBV28; tentatively, D is TRBD1 (6 bases). The CDR3 extends over 15 amino acids. Trimming cost V 5 bases and J 0 bases, with 13 bases left between them. In germline, CDR1 is MDHEN, CDR2 SYDVKM. For the CDR3, the DNA is TGTGCCAGCAGTCAATACAGGGCCATGAACACTGAAGCTTTCTTT. Encoded protein: CASSQYRAMNTEAFF.

For the CDR3, the DNA is TGTGCCAGCTCACCAGACTACAGCACAGATACGCAGTATTTT. Protein product: CASSPDYSTDTQYF. The chain employs TRBV18 and TRBJ2-3; tentatively, D is TRBD2 (5 bases). The CDR3 totals 14 residues. Germline V lookup: CDR1 KGHSH, CDR2 LQKENI. Trimming pared 2 bases from V and 0 bases from J, leaving 6 bases between.

The CDR3 reads CASSSGGRGVSNQPQHF. The CDR3 nucleotides are TGTGCCAGCTCATCCGGCGGCAGGGGAGTGAGCAATCAGCCCCAGCATTTT. The gene calls are TRBV18 and TRBJ1-5; D might be TRBD1 (6 bases). Germline CDR1 and CDR2: KGHSH and LQKENI. V dropped 5 bases and J dropped 1 base, with 18 bases sitting between them. The CDR3 totals 17 residues.

CDR3 DNA sequence: TGCGCCAGCAGCCAAGAAAGGGGGCGCGGACAGCCCCAGCATTTT. Translation gives CASSQERGRGQPQHF. J is TRBJ1-5 and V is TRBV4-3; 7 bases match TRBD1. Trimming removed 0 bases from V and 7 bases from J; junction bases left unmatched: 6. Germline-derived CDR1 and CDR2 are LGHNA and YSLEER. This CDR3 is built from 15 residues.

This chain joins TRBV10-3 and TRBJ1-1; 8 positions match TRBD1. Germline values: CDR1 ENHRY, CDR2 SYGVKD. This CDR3 comprises 14 residues. V was pared by 5 bases and J by 0 bases, with 2 bases of the junction left unmatched. The CDR3 region has the DNA TGTGCCATCAGTCAACAGGGGGTGAACACTGAAGCTTTCTTT. Translating it yields CAISQQGVNTEAFF.

The genes are TRBV7-2 and TRBJ2-7, with no clear D. CDR3 length: 13 residues. Trimming removed 1 base at V and 1 base at J, with 5 bases between. The germline V gene has CDR1 SGHTA and CDR2 FQGNSA. As DNA, the CDR3 is TGTGCCAGCAGCTTAGGCAGGTCCTACGAGCAGTACTTC. It translates to CASSLGRSYEQYF.

This chain uses TRBV5-4 with TRBJ1-2; TRBD1 agrees at 10 bases. The length of the CDR3 is 14 residues. V gave up 0 bases and J gave up 5 bases; unmatched junction bases: 1. Germline values: CDR1 SGHNT, CDR2 YYREEE (reference sequence). CDR3 nucleotide sequence: TGTGCCAGCAGCTTGGTGGACAGGGGGTATGGCTACACCTTC. Protein sequence: CASSLVDRGYGYTF.

This chain connects TRBV28 to TRBJ1-5, with a possible D match to TRBD1 (5 bases). This CDR3 spans 15 amino acids. V shed 9 bases and J shed 6 bases, with 21 bases lying between them. The germline gives CDR1 MDHEN, CDR2 SYDVKM. The DNA of the CDR3 is TGTGCCAGTATACACTCGGGGGGGTCCGTTCAGCCCCAGCATTTT. It is translated as CASIHSGGSVQPQHF.

This chain connects TRBV7-9 to TRBJ1-5; 7 nucleotides align to TRBD1. CDR3 length: 16 residues. Germline V gene lookup returns CDR1 SEHNR and CDR2 FQNEAQ (reference sequence). Unmatched junction bases numbered 14, after V lost 4 bases and J lost 8 bases. CDR3 coding DNA: TGTGCCAGCAGCTCAGCCGGGACAGCGGCTTTCGAGCCCCAGCATTTT. This translates into CASSSAGTAAFEPQHF.

This clone was counted between two and nine times. The chain links TRBV6-5 to TRBJ2-7, with a possible D match to TRBD1 (6 bases). The CDR3 runs 15 residues. Germline V gene sequence: CDR1 MNHEY, CDR2 SVGAGI. V dropped 7 bases and J dropped 4 bases, with 20 bases sitting between them. CDR3 protein: CASTNPWWGLYEQYF. CDR3 DNA sequence: TGTGCCAGCACCAACCCCTGGTGGGGGCTTTACGAGCAGTACTTC.

CDR3 bases: TGTGCCAGCAGGGGGACTAGCGGGAGGGCTAGGCGGTCCTACGAGCAGTACTTC. Its protein is CASRGTSGRARRSYEQYF. The chain couples TRBV28 to TRBJ2-7; 16 bases are a match to TRBD2. V was clipped by 6 bases and J by 1 base; unmatched bases: 9. In germline, CDR1 is MDHEN, CDR2 SYDVKM. This CDR3 has 18 amino acids.

The gene calls are TRBV27 and TRBJ2-1, with a weak D call TRBD1 (5 bases). Deletions cut 3 bases from V and 3 bases from J, with 6 bases between. The CDR3 length is 13 residues. CDR1 MNHEY and CDR2 SMNVEV come from the germline V gene (reference sequence). In DNA, the CDR3 is TGTGCCAGCAGTTTTGACAGCTACAATGAGCAGTTCTTC. This sequence encodes CASSFDSYNEQFF.

On this clone: Distinct nucleotide sequences in the sample also encode this CDR3. The chain carries TRBV5-6 and TRBJ1-6; no definite D call. The CDR3 has 16 amino acids. V lost 0 bases to trimming and J lost 7 bases, with 14 bases between them. The germline V gene encodes CDR1 SGHDT and CDR2 YYEEEE. Here the CDR3 DNA reads TGTGCCAGCAGCTTGGCAGGAGGCAGCAGAAATTCACCCCTCCACTTT. As protein: CASSLAGGSRNSPLHF.

The V call is TRBV4-3, the J call TRBJ1-3, with a tentative D call TRBD1 (6 bases). The germline gives CDR1 LGHNA, CDR2 YSLEER. The germline V and J ends were trimmed by 4 bases and 8 bases, with 18 bases remaining between them. The length of the CDR3 is 15 residues. The CDR3 here is CASSLTGDHRDTIYF. CDR3 DNA: TGCGCCAGCAGCCTAACAGGTGATCACAGGGACACCATATATTTT.

This chain links TRBV11-2 with TRBJ2-7, with D unresolved. The CDR3 extends over 14 amino acids. Trimming stripped 1 base from V and 0 bases from J, with 7 bases between. Germline CDR1 SGHAT, CDR2 FQNNGV. CDR3 sequence reads: CASSLVEASYEQYF. The CDR3 DNA is TGTGCCAGCAGCTTAGTCGAGGCCTCCTACGAGCAGTACTTC.

CDR3 in DNA: TGTGCCAGCAGCTTAGGTCCGGACTATGGCTACACCTTC. Encoded protein: CASSLGPDYGYTF. The chain carries TRBV7-2 and TRBJ1-2; D uncertain. Germline V CDR1 and CDR2: SGHTA, FQGNSA. The CDR3 sequence is 13 residues long. V was shortened by 1 base and J by 3 bases, with 6 bases between the two germline ends.

The chain employs TRBV19 and TRBJ1-4, with 7 bases aligning to TRBD1. V was clipped by 4 bases and J by 0 bases; unmatched bases: 2. Germline CDR1 is LNHDA and CDR2 is SQIVND (reference sequence). This CDR3 has 15 residues. DNA for the CDR3: TGTGCCAGTAGTACCGGGACAGCAACTAATGAAAAACTGTTTTTT. Its protein is CASSTGTATNEKLFF.

The chain carries TRBV5-1 and TRBJ2-1, with 8 positions matching TRBD2. CDR3 length: 15 amino acids. With 4 bases clipped from V and 1 base from J, the junction kept 4 bases outside the gene matches. CDR1 and CDR2 (germline): SGHRS, YFSETQ. In nucleotides, the CDR3 is TGCGCCAGCAGCCTACTAGCGGTTTCCTACAATGAGCAGTTCTTC. Translating it yields CASSLLAVSYNEQFF.

The chain links TRBV4-1 to TRBJ2-7; a possible D gene is TRBD1 (6 bases). Trimming cost V 3 bases and J 2 bases, with 14 bases left between them. Germline V CDR1 and CDR2: MGHRA, YSYEKL. The length of the CDR3 is 15 residues. The CDR3 DNA reads as TGCGCCAGCAGCCACGGCGAACAGGGTCCCTACGAGCAGTACTTC. It codes for CASSHGEQGPYEQYF.

This clone was counted a single time. The CDR3 sequence: CASSLAWGLDSPLHF. CDR3 in DNA: TGTGCCAGCAGCTTAGCGTGGGGCTTAGATTCACCCCTCCACTTT. The rearrangement links TRBV11-2 to TRBJ1-6; D may be TRBD1 (5 bases). This CDR3 region has 15 residues. Germline V lookup: CDR1 SGHAT, CDR2 FQNNGV. Trimming shortened V by 1 base and J by 8 bases, and 12 bases separated the two germline ends.

The V gene is TRBV19, the J gene TRBJ2-1; the match to TRBD2 covers 13 bases. This CDR3 region has 15 residues. Per the germline V gene, CDR1 is LNHDA and CDR2 is SQIVND (reference sequence). V was pared by 5 bases and J by 7 bases, with 5 bases of the junction left unmatched. The CDR3 DNA sequence: TGTGCCAGTAGTTCCGGACTAGCGGGGGTAAATGAGCAGTTCTTC. As protein: CASSSGLAGVNEQFF.

The chain employs TRBV27 and TRBJ1-2, with unresolved D. From germline, CDR1 is MNHEY and CDR2 SMNVEV (reference sequence). Trimming took off 7 bases at V and 3 bases at J, with 18 bases between the two ends. The CDR3 totals 15 residues. The CDR3 protein is CASIIPEGHHYGYTF. In DNA form, the CDR3 reads TGTGCCAGCATTATTCCGGAGGGTCACCACTATGGCTACACCTTC.

The CDR3 region is CATSRDQGGGGYTF. CDR3 in DNA: TGTGCCACCAGCAGAGATCAAGGTGGAGGAGGCTACACCTTC. V is TRBV15 and J is TRBJ1-2; no clear D. Germline loops: CDR1 LNHNV, CDR2 YYDKDF (reference sequence). Trimming stripped 0 bases from V and 8 bases from J, with 13 bases between. This CDR3 spans 14 amino acids.

V gene TRBV25-1 combines with J gene TRBJ2-2; 7 bases fit TRBD1. The CDR3 consists of 15 residues. The germline V gene encodes CDR1 MGHDK and CDR2 SYGVNS. The V segment lost 4 bases and the J segment 4 bases; nucleotides outside the gene matches: 6. The CDR3 coding sequence is TGTGCCAGCAGTGCCCGGGACAGAGCCACCGGGGAGCTGTTTTTT. This codes for CASSARDRATGELFF. The variable domain in full, with the rest retrieved from reference TRBV25-1 and TRBJ2-2, is EADIYQTPRYLVIGTGKKITLECSQTMGHDKMYWYQQDPGMELHLIHYSYGVNSTEKGDLSSESTVSRIRTEHFPLTLESARPSHTSQYLCASSARDRATGELFFGEGSRLTVL.

This clone was observed a single time. V gene TRBV27 combines with J gene TRBJ2-2; D is perhaps TRBD1 (6 bases). In germline, CDR1 is MNHEY, CDR2 SMNVEV (reference sequence). CDR3 length equals 17 residues. Trimming removed 2 bases from V and 3 bases from J, with 16 bases in between. The DNA of the CDR3 is TGTGCCAGCAGTTTAGACCATCGGACAGACTACACCGGGGAGCTGTTTTTT. Its protein is CASSLDHRTDYTGELFF.

The rearrangement joins TRBV5-6 to TRBJ1-1, with D uncertain. Trimming cost V 1 base and J 6 bases, with 16 bases left between them. Germline values: CDR1 SGHDT, CDR2 YYEEEE. The CDR3 is 15 residues long. The CDR3: CASSLFGRGSPEAFF. For the CDR3, the DNA is TGTGCCAGCAGCTTGTTTGGGCGGGGTAGCCCTGAAGCTTTCTTT.

V gene TRBV4-3 combines with J gene TRBJ1-1; possible D gene TRBD1, 6 bases. Germline-derived CDR1 and CDR2 are LGHNA and YSLEER. With 3 bases removed from V and 9 bases from J, the gap between germline ends came to 11 bases. The CDR3 has 12 residues. This CDR3 is CASSQAQGKAFF. The DNA for the CDR3 is TGCGCCAGCAGCCAGGCGCAGGGGAAAGCTTTCTTT.

This clone was seen only once. The chain combines TRBV19 with TRBJ2-7; D not resolved. V dropped 1 base and J dropped 1 base, with 5 bases sitting between them. The CDR3 length is 13 residues. Germline CDR1 and CDR2: LNHDA and SQIVND (reference sequence). The CDR3 here is CASSIGLSYEQYF. CDR3 bases: TGTGCCAGTAGTATAGGTCTGTCCTACGAGCAGTACTTC.